What follows are 29 T cell receptor beta chains derived from one specimen sequenced in a study of blood T cells in healthy people across ages. Together with a sample-barcoded 5' primer, a J-beta primer mix was included in a second PCR lasting about 6 to 12 cycles. MiXCR, run by TCRdb on the 5' RACE reads, gives a single entry per CDR3 protein. The table includes around 800,000 distinct CDR3 sequences, about 55% detected once. What was sequenced was blood. Receptors originate from a man of 80 years or more in good health.

The genes are TRBV7-6 and TRBJ1-1; D gene ambiguous. The CDR3 is 12 amino acids. Between the trimmed V and J ends, which lost 7 bases and 10 bases, there was a span of 16 bases. The V gene's germline CDR1 is SGHVS and CDR2 FNYEAQ. CDR3 residues: CASTAPRGRAFF. The CDR3 DNA reads TGTGCCAGCACCGCTCCCCGGGGTAGAGCTTTCTTT.

This clonotype was found a few times. The chain employs TRBV14 and TRBJ2-3; possible D gene TRBD2, 6 bases. The ends were cut back, 4 bases at V and 2 bases at J, with 13 bases in the middle. The CDR3 extends over 15 amino acids. CDR1 and CDR2 from the germline V gene are SGHDN and FVKESK. The CDR3 loop is CASSRDLSFTDTQYF. The CDR3 nucleotides are TGTGCCAGCAGCCGGGACTTGAGTTTCACAGATACGCAGTATTTT.

In this sample, this clonotype turned up once. The CDR3 protein is CSARGRHRTGDALETQYF. CDR3 bases: TGCAGTGCTAGAGGGAGACACCGGACAGGGGACGCACTGGAGACCCAGTACTTC. This chain connects TRBV20-1 to TRBJ2-7, with 9 bases matching TRBD1. The J call is doubtful: the DNA matches TRBJ2-5 better. From germline, CDR1 is DFQATT and CDR2 SNEGSKA (reference sequence). The CDR3 has 18 residues.

The gene calls are TRBV10-3 and TRBJ1-1, with D perhaps TRBD1 (5 bases). V was cut by 4 bases and J by 2 bases, with 11 bases left in between. CDR1 and CDR2 (germline): ENHRY, SYGVKD. The CDR3 is made up of 14 amino acids. CDR3 in amino acids: CAISVGRDNTEAFF. DNA of the CDR3: TGTGCCATCAGTGTAGGCAGGGACAACACTGAAGCTTTCTTT.

The chain employs TRBV5-1 and TRBJ1-1; D possibly corresponds to TRBD1 (6 bases). From germline, CDR1 is SGHRS and CDR2 YFSETQ. Trimming took 5 bases from V and 3 from J, leaving 14 bases between them. There are 14 residues in the CDR3. CDR3 in DNA: TGCGCCAGCAGTTCCATACAGGGTGACACTGAAGCTTTCTTT. The encoded protein is CASSSIQGDTEAFF.

The rearrangement links TRBV12-3 or TRBV12-4 to TRBJ2-4; no clear D gene. The end of the DNA aligns better with TRBJ2-7, so the J call may be wrong. The CDR3 spans 15 residues. CDR3 coding DNA: TGTGCCAGCAGGCCTGACACCACAAACCCTTACGAGCAGTACTTC. This translates into CASRPDTTNPYEQYF.

The V gene is TRBV14, the J gene TRBJ1-2; the D is unclear. Trimming cost V 3 bases and J 3 bases, with 8 bases left between them. CDR1 and CDR2 from the germline V gene are SGHDN and FVKESK. This CDR3 region has 13 residues. The DNA of the CDR3 is TGTGCCAGCAGCCATGGACTCGACTATGGCTACACCTTC. Translated: CASSHGLDYGYTF.

This clonotype appeared a single time. Just one base apart from a much larger clone, this may be a read error. This sequence joins TRBV7-9 and TRBJ2-5, with D possibly being TRBD1 (6 bases). The assigned J gene may be wrong: the sequence end matches TRBJ2-7 better. CDR1 is SEHNR, CDR2 FQNEAQ, per germline (reference sequence). This CDR3 is built from 13 residues. CDR3 nucleotides: TGTGCCAGCAGCTTAGGGACAGCCGACGAGCAGTACTTC. Translated: CASSLGTADEQYF.

V and J are TRBV24-1 and TRBJ2-5; D gene uncertain. Deletions cut 4 bases from V and 4 bases from J, with 9 bases between. Germline-derived CDR1 and CDR2 are KGHDR and SFDVKD. The CDR3 has 13 amino acids. The CDR3 region is CATSDPSRETQYF. The CDR3 coding sequence is TGTGCCACCAGTGACCCGTCGCGAGAGACCCAGTACTTC.

V usage is TRBV5-1 and J usage is TRBJ2-5, with D perhaps TRBD1 (6 bases). This CDR3 region has 13 residues. Trimming removed 3 bases from V and 5 bases from J, with 11 bases in between. The germline V gene encodes CDR1 SGHRS and CDR2 YFSETQ. CDR3 sequence: CASSSRDTETQYF. As DNA, the CDR3 is TGCGCCAGCAGCTCACGGGACACCGAGACCCAGTACTTC.

Only a few counts were recorded for this clonotype. The genes are TRBV6-1 and TRBJ2-7; D is undetermined. V was cut by 10 bases and J by 6 bases, with 16 bases left in between. CDR3 length: 12 amino acids. The germline V gene encodes CDR1 MNHNS and CDR2 SASEGT. The CDR3 protein is CATRSTTAEQYF. The CDR3 DNA sequence: TGTGCCACCCGTTCGACGACTGCCGAGCAGTACTTC.

The gene calls are TRBV25-1 and TRBJ2-3; D is unresolved. Trimming stripped 5 bases from V and 14 bases from J, with 14 bases between. Germline V lookup: CDR1 MGHDK, CDR2 SYGVNS. The CDR3 runs 11 residues. CDR3 nucleotides: TGTGCCAGCAGTACAGCCGGATACGCGTATTTT. This translates into CASSTAGYAYF.

The table lists this clonotype with a few counts. CDR3 region: CSARDPGTSGTKNIQYF. CDR3 DNA: TGCAGTGCTAGAGATCCCGGGACTAGCGGGACCAAAAACATTCAGTACTTC. V usage is TRBV20-1 and J usage is TRBJ2-4; 13 bases align to TRBD2. V lost 0 bases, J lost 2 bases, and 4 bases stayed unmatched. Germline V gives CDR1 DFQATT, CDR2 SNEGSKA (reference sequence). The CDR3 consists of 17 residues.

The CDR3 reads CASSLDGSMNTEAFF. CDR3 bases: TGTGCCAGCAGCTTAGATGGGAGTATGAACACTGAAGCTTTCTTT. The chain recombines TRBV7-8 with TRBJ1-1, with D unresolved. The CDR3 contains 15 residues. Deletions cut 1 base from V and 0 bases from J, with 9 bases between. Germline CDR1 SGHVS, CDR2 FQNEAQ.

This sequence joins TRBV29-1 and TRBJ2-1, with unresolved D. V was pared by 7 bases and J by 4 bases, with 14 bases between. Germline-derived CDR1 and CDR2 are SQVTM and ANQGSEA. The CDR3 runs 13 residues. The CDR3 loop reads CSEINPPYNEQFF. The CDR3 nucleotides are TGCAGCGAGATTAACCCCCCTTACAATGAGCAGTTCTTC.

The chain carries TRBV20-1 and TRBJ2-7; TRBD1 is a possible D gene (6 bases). The CDR3 totals 13 residues. Germline values: CDR1 DFQATT, CDR2 SNEGSKA (reference sequence). V was clipped by 3 bases and J by 5 bases, with 14 bases between them. The CDR3 protein is CSASGDRTNEQYF. The CDR3, as DNA: TGCAGTGCTAGTGGAGACAGGACAAACGAGCAGTACTTC.

This clonotype was observed a handful of times. V and J are TRBV5-5 and TRBJ1-5; 7 nucleotides align to TRBD1. Germline CDR1 and CDR2: SGHKS and YYEKEE (reference sequence). The CDR3 consists of 14 residues. Losses at the gene ends were 2 bases for V and 5 bases for J; bases not matched to a gene: 4. The CDR3 nucleotides are TGTGCCAGCAGCTTCCGGGACAGTGATCAGCCCCAGCATTTT. Its protein product is CASSFRDSDQPQHF.

This clonotype was observed many times. The chain has TRBV7-3 and TRBJ2-3, with D hard to call. The CDR3 has 15 amino acids. Trimming left V 2 bases short and J 0 bases short, with 9 bases between. CDR1 and CDR2 (germline): SGHTA, FQGTGA. The CDR3 DNA sequence: TGTGCCAGCAGCTTATTAGCCCAGAGCACAGATACGCAGTATTTT. Its translation is CASSLLAQSTDTQYF.

The genes are TRBV10-2 and TRBJ2-3; 10 bases map to TRBD1. The V gene's germline CDR1 is WSHSY and CDR2 SAAADI. The CDR3 is made up of 16 amino acids. Unmatched junction bases numbered 21, after V lost 7 bases and J lost 14 bases. The CDR3 DNA is TGCGCCAGCACCAGGATTGGACAGGGGGAGCACAGATACGCGTATTTT. It codes for CASTRIGQGEHRYAYF.

The chain carries TRBV5-1 and TRBJ2-7; D possibly corresponds to TRBD2 (5 bases). Trimming stripped 4 bases from V and 6 bases from J, with 17 bases between. The germline CDR1 and CDR2 sequences are SGHRS and YFSETQ. The CDR3 extends over 14 amino acids. CDR3 protein: CASSDVTRASEQYF. DNA for the CDR3: TGCGCCAGCAGCGACGTAACTAGAGCAAGCGAGCAGTACTTC. The variable domain in full, with the rest retrieved from reference TRBV5-1 and TRBJ2-7, is KAGVTQTPRYLIKTRGQQVTLSCSPISGHRSVSWYQQTPGQGLQFLFEYFSETQRNKGNFPGRFSGRQFSNSRSEMNVSTLELGDSALYLCASSDVTRASEQYFGPGTRLTVT.

This chain joins TRBV10-3 and TRBJ2-5, with 7 bases fitting TRBD1. The V gene end was trimmed by 9 bases and the J gene end by 2 bases; junction bases not matched to a gene: 6. This CDR3 comprises 13 residues. Per the germline V gene, CDR1 is ENHRY and CDR2 is SYGVKD. Written as DNA, the CDR3 is TGTGCCATTAACCGGGACAGACAAGAGACCCAGTACTTC. It is translated as CAINRDRQETQYF.

This clonotype was detected only a few times. This chain joins TRBV6-6 and TRBJ2-3; 9 nucleotides align to TRBD2. Per the germline V gene, CDR1 is MNHNY and CDR2 is SVGAGI (reference sequence). V was pared by 5 bases and J by 2 bases, with 5 bases of the junction left unmatched. This CDR3 has 15 residues. The CDR3 DNA follows: TGTGCCAGCAGTCTAGCGGGACGCTTCACAGATACGCAGTATTTT. Residues: CASSLAGRFTDTQYF.

This clonotype appeared once. The chain uses TRBV6-1 and TRBJ2-1; 9 bases are shared with TRBD1. V lost 4 bases and J lost 6; bases outside the gene matches: 22. Germline CDR1 and CDR2: MNHNS and SASEGT. The CDR3 runs 20 residues. This CDR3 is CASSANAIIEGTGKINEQFF. The CDR3 DNA reads as TGTGCCAGCAGTGCCAATGCAATTATTGAGGGGACAGGGAAAATCAATGAGCAGTTCTTC.

This clonotype was observed a handful of times. This chain links TRBV12-3 or TRBV12-4 with TRBJ1-2, with D hard to call. There are 14 residues in the CDR3. Trimming left V 5 bases short and J 3 bases short, with 13 bases between. The CDR3 nucleotides are TGTGCCAGCAGTCGCGGACCAACTTACTATGGCTACACCTTC. Amino acid sequence: CASSRGPTYYGYTF.

This clonotype appeared a few times. V gene TRBV10-1 combines with J gene TRBJ2-7, with TRBD1 matching 7 bases. The V segment lost 8 bases and the J segment 4 bases; nucleotides outside the gene matches: 5. The CDR3 spans 12 residues. Germline assignment: CDR1 WNHNN and CDR2 SYGVQD (reference sequence). The CDR3 is CASGPDRYEQYF. In DNA form, the CDR3 reads TGCGCCAGCGGCCCGGACAGGTACGAGCAGTACTTC.

The J gene is TRBJ1-2, the V gene TRBV20-1; the match to TRBD1 covers 7 bases. Unmatched junction bases numbered 14, after V lost 2 bases and J lost 8 bases. CDR3 length equals 15 residues. The germline CDR1 and CDR2 sequences are DFQATT and SNEGSKA (reference sequence). DNA for the CDR3: TGCAGTGCTAGACCCCCCGGGACAGAGAGCTACGGCTACACCTTC. Translating it yields CSARPPGTESYGYTF.

The CDR3 loop reads CSAVDSRRPNQPQHF. The CDR3 DNA reads as TGCAGTGCTGTTGACAGCAGACGGCCCAATCAGCCCCAGCATTTT. The chain recombines TRBV20-1 with TRBJ1-5; D is possibly TRBD1 (5 bases). Germline V CDR1 and CDR2: DFQATT, SNEGSKA (reference sequence). The CDR3 runs 15 residues. The V end lost 5 bases, the J end lost 3 bases, and 17 bases lay between the germline ends.

This clonotype was observed a few times. The chain recombines TRBV5-1 with TRBJ1-5, with unresolved D. In germline, CDR1 is SGHRS, CDR2 YFSETQ. Trimming left V 0 bases short and J 1 base short, with 5 bases between. CDR3 length: 14 residues. The CDR3 here is CASSLGESNQPQHF. CDR3 coding DNA: TGCGCCAGCAGCTTGGGTGAAAGCAATCAGCCCCAGCATTTT.

This chain joins TRBV2 and TRBJ2-7, with D perhaps TRBD2 (7 bases). Germline V CDR1 and CDR2: SNHLY, FYNNEI. CDR3 length: 16 residues. Trimming cost V 4 bases and J 6 bases, with 22 bases left between them. The CDR3, as DNA: TGTGCCAGCAGTGTGGGGGGGCAGGGCGGATTTAGCGAGCAGTACTTC. This gives the protein CASSVGGQGGFSEQYF.